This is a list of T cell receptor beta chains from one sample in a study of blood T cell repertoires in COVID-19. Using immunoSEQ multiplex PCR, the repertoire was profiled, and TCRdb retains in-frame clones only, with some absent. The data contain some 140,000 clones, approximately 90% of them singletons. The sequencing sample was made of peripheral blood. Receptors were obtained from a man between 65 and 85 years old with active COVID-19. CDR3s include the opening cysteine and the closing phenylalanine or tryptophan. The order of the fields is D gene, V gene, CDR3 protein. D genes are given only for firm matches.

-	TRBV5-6	CASSRVGGFSHNEQFF
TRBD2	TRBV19	CASSPPLPGGRGEQYF
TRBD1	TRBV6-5	CASRPQGAGNSPLHF
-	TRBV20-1	CSAGLTHEQYF
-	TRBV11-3	CASSSRGTLNEQFF
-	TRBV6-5	CASSYGRGSGNTIYF
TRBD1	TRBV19	CASRARLQGHNEQFF
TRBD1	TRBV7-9	CASSPGTGVRETQYF
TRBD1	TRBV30	CAWRQGVYEQYF
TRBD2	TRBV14	CASRAGGEGNEQFF
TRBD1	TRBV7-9	CASSLAGTGGYEQYF